This T cell receptor (beta chain) stems from a study of shared clonotypes between healthy human individuals. Study results and limitations: Naive CD4 clonotypes were shared across several donors at about 5.2%. Generally, naive subsets (rather than memory subsets) showed larger estimated richness.

Concerning this clone: Its antigen is still unknown.

Original methodology: Filtering differed since immunoSEQ provided only junctions, with no quality scores. Method: immunoSEQ multiplex PCR; TCRdb's copy keeps in-frame clones and lacks some. That table is the source of V, J and clone size, and D and trimming were worked out from the DNA. The sample shows 730,000 or so clones, 55% to 75% of them seen only once. The study separated CD4+ cells into CD45RA+ naive and CD45RA-negative memory subsets. The CDR3 runs to 19 residues. The J segment lost 0 bases and the V segment lost 6 bases, leaving 11 bases of the junction unmatched. Germline values: CDR1 SGHVS, CDR2 FQNEAQ.

The sequencing input was memory CD4+ T cells sorted from blood. As for subset: CD45RA-negative fraction. The receptor was derived from a young woman in good health. The chain employs TRBV7-8 and TRBJ2-3; the match to TRBD2 covers 14 bases. The CDR3 loop is CASRVGRTSGRSSTDTQYF. The CDR3 DNA is TGTGCCAGCAGAGTTGGACGGACTAGCGGGAGGTCTAGCACAGATACGCAGTATTTT.